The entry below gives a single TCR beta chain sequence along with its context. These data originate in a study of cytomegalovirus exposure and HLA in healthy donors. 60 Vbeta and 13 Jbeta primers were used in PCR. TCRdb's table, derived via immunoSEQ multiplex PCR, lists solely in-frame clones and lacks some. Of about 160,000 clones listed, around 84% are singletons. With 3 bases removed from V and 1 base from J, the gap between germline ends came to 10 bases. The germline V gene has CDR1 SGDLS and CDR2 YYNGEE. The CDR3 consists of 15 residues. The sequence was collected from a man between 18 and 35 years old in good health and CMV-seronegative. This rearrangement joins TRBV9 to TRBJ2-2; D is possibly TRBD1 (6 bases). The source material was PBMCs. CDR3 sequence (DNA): TGTGCCAGCAGCGCGGACAGTCTGAACACCGGGGAGCTGTTTTTT. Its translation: CASSADSLNTGELFF.